This T cell receptor beta chain was profiled in a study of Graves' ophthalmopathy and Graves' hyperthyroidism. V trimming: 2 bases; J trimming: 2 bases; junction bases outside the gene matches: 9. The V gene's germline CDR1 is SGHRS and CDR2 YFSETQ. The CDR3 extends over 18 amino acids. For repertoire sequencing, the TCR beta CDR3 regions were amplified from RNA transcripts. The workflow started with a first-round RT-PCR run with HTBI primers and then moved on to a second-round multiplex PCR. TCRdb reanalysed the multiplex PCR reads using MiXCR and keeps one entry per CDR3 protein. The sample consists of about 400,000 distinct CDR3 sequences, around 18% of them appearing once.

This TCR came from a woman under 30 with Graves' ophthalmopathy. The rearrangement links TRBV5-1 to TRBJ2-7; 14 bases align to TRBD2. What was sequenced was peripheral blood. CDR3 DNA sequence: TGCGCCAGCAGCTTCGGACTAGCGGGAGGCCCCTCCACCTACGAGCAGTACTTC. This gives the protein CASSFGLAGGPSTYEQYF.